This TCR beta chain was profiled in a study of T cells in localized non-small cell lung cancer. General observations from the study: The highest T cell clonality was in uninvolved adjacent lung, above tumor.

V was pared by 2 bases and J by 7 bases, with 4 bases of the junction left unmatched. This CDR3 has 14 amino acids. CDR1 is ENHRY, CDR2 SYGVKD, per germline. Assay used: immunoSEQ multiplex PCR; TCRdb lists only in-frame clones, some missing. This sample has fewer than 950 clones, with approximately 25% found just once. Regarding this clone: Its antigen remains unknown.

The sample consisted of normal lung tissue next to the tumor, taken before any cancer treatment. The chain combines TRBV10-3 with TRBJ2-7; 11 bases line up with TRBD1. The TCR originated in a man between 40 and 69 years old with stage I squamous cell lung carcinoma. CDR3 amino acids: CAISEADRGREQYF. Here the CDR3 DNA reads TGTGCCATCAGTGAGGCGGACAGGGGGCGGGAGCAGTACTTC.